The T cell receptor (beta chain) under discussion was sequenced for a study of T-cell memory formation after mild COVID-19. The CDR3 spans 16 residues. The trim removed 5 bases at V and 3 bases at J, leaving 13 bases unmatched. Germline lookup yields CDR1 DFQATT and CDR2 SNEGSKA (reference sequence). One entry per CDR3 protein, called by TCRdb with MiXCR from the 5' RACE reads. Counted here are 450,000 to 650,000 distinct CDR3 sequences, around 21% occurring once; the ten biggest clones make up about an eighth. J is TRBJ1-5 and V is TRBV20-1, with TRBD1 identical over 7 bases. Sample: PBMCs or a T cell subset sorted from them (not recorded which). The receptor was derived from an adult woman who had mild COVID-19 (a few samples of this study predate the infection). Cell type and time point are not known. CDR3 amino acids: CSAAVMGQRYNQPQHF. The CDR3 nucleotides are TGCAGTGCTGCGGTCATGGGACAGCGCTACAATCAGCCCCAGCATTTT.